This T cell receptor beta chain is drawn from a study of neoadjuvant anti-PD-1 for oral cavity cancer. CDR3 size: 13 residues. CDR1 and CDR2 (germline): SGHRS, YFSETQ. Trimming took 0 bases from V and 7 from J, leaving 10 bases between them. This table comes from immunoSEQ multiplex PCR, and its TCRdb copy is limited to in-frame clones, with some not included. The sample carries about 14,000 clones, roughly three quarters recorded once. The time point is: after neoadjuvant nivolumab, at surgical resection. This clonotype originated in a person aged 40 to 85 with oral cavity squamous cell carcinoma. This chain uses TRBV5-1 with TRBJ1-2; D uncertain. Sequencing used PBMCs, obtained after nivolumab (anti-PD-1) treatment. CDR3 DNA sequence: TGCGCCAGCAGCTTGGAAAGGGAGCGTGGCTACACCTTC. Encoded protein: CASSLERERGYTF.